This T cell receptor beta chain emerged from a study of T cells in Graves' hyperthyroidism and ophthalmopathy. Study findings and constraints: A median around 6.4 months before onset, the model predicted ophthalmopathy. Stable hyperthyroidism and ophthalmopathy were separated using 13 V-J signatures.

This clonotype turned up a few times. Its antigen is unidentified. Using RNA transcripts as the source, TCR beta CDR3 regions were amplified. TCR CDR3 underwent first-round RT-PCR with the HTBI primer set. TCRdb recomputed calls from the multiplex PCR reads with MiXCR, one row per CDR3 protein. This table has about 200,000 distinct CDR3 sequences, 17% appearing once. This CDR3 comprises 14 residues. V was cut by 4 bases and J by 4 bases, with 16 bases left in between. Looked up from germline, CDR1 is SQVTM and CDR2 is ANQGSEA. Material for sequencing was blood. The TCR comes from a man aged 45 to 65 with Graves' hyperthyroidism. The chain uses TRBV29-1 and TRBJ2-5; perhaps TRBD2 as D (5 bases). The CDR3 loop is CSVGTPPTGETQYF. For the CDR3, the DNA is TGCAGCGTTGGGACTCCCCCGACGGGAGAGACCCAGTACTTC.